Following are 16 T cell receptor beta chains from one sample sequenced in a study of blood T cell repertoires in COVID-19. Assay used: immunoSEQ multiplex PCR; TCRdb lists only in-frame clones, some missing. The sample yields more than 55,000 clones, approximately 90% seen once. What was sequenced was peripheral blood. The receptors stem from a woman over 75 with acute or convalescent COVID-19.

The chain combines TRBV21-1 with TRBJ2-5; the table's D call of TRBD1 was not tested on the DNA. TRBV21-1 is a pseudogene segment. The CDR3 spans 18 residues. The CDR3 coding sequence is TGTGCCAGCAGCGAACCAGAGGGACAGGGGAGACCTCAAGAGACCCAGTACTTC. Protein product: CASSEPEGQGRPQETQYF.

The table lists this clone with a count of one. The rearrangement joins TRBV7-3 to TRBJ1-4; a weak D match, TRBD1 (5 bases). V dropped 8 bases and J dropped 3 bases, with 10 bases sitting between them. The CDR3 length is 13 residues. CDR1 is SGHTA, CDR2 FQGTGA, per germline. The CDR3 coding sequence is TGTGCCAGCGGGGCCCAAGCTAATGAAAAACTGTTTTTT. Protein: CASGAQANEKLFF.

The gene calls are TRBV7-9 and TRBJ1-1; tentative D call: TRBD1 (5 bases). The CDR3 runs 12 residues. V lost 2 bases, J lost 12 bases, and 13 bases lay in between. Germline assignment: CDR1 SEHNR and CDR2 FQNEAQ (reference sequence). CDR3 DNA sequence: TGTGCCAGCAGCTTACTTGCGGGGCCCCCTTTCTTT. This sequence encodes CASSLLAGPPFF.

This chain uses TRBV7-8 with TRBJ1-5, with D possibly TRBD1 on 5 matching bases. This CDR3 region has 17 residues. Germline CDR1 SGHVS, CDR2 FQNEAQ. Between the trimmed V and J ends, which lost 1 base and 3 bases, there was a span of 16 bases. The CDR3: CASSLVTAGTTNQPQHF. The DNA for the CDR3 is TGTGCCAGCAGCTTAGTAACGGCGGGGACTACCAATCAGCCCCAGCATTTT.

The rearrangement joins TRBV18 to TRBJ2-2; 8 bases match TRBD1. The germline gives CDR1 KGHSH, CDR2 LQKENI. V lost 3 bases and J lost 6; bases outside the gene matches: 9. This CDR3 is 16 amino acids long. CDR3 nucleotide sequence: TGTGCCAGCTCACCTCCACCTGACAGGGGACCCGGGGAGCTGTTTTTT. It codes for CASSPPPDRGPGELFF.

V and J are TRBV5-1 and TRBJ2-1; the D is unclear. The germline V and J ends were trimmed by 1 base and 5 bases, with 4 bases remaining between them. Germline assignment: CDR1 SGHRS and CDR2 YFSETQ. The CDR3 extends over 12 amino acids. CDR3 coding DNA: TGCGCCAGCAGCTTGTCTAACAATGAGCAGTTCTTC. It is translated as CASSLSNNEQFF.

This clone was recorded only once. J is TRBJ1-1 and V is TRBV19, with D uncertain. This CDR3 is 14 amino acids long. With 9 bases removed from V and 2 bases from J, the gap between germline ends came to 16 bases. From germline, CDR1 is LNHDA and CDR2 SQIVND (reference sequence). The CDR3 sequence: CASLSLGFNTEAFF. In DNA form, the CDR3 reads TGTGCCAGCCTGAGTCTCGGGTTTAACACTGAAGCTTTCTTT. Full variable domain (missing parts from reference TRBV19 and TRBJ1-1): DGGITQSPKYLFRKEGQNVTLSCEQNLNHDAMYWYRQDPGQGLRLIYYSQIVNDFQKGDIAEGYSVSREKKESFPLTVTSAQKNPTAFYLCASLSLGFNTEAFFGQGTRLTVV.

This clone has a single count. The chain recombines TRBV27 with TRBJ2-2; 8 bases are shared with TRBD2. The CDR3 spans 18 residues. V shed 6 bases and J 2 bases; nucleotides not matched to a gene: 14. Germline lookup yields CDR1 MNHEY and CDR2 SMNVEV (reference sequence). CDR3 nucleotides: TGTGCCAGCAGGTCCGACACCGGGACTAGTGTTAACACCGGGGAGCTGTTTTTT. Translation: CASRSDTGTSVNTGELFF.

This clone was observed a few times. The chain recombines TRBV12-5 with TRBJ2-3; D unresolved. CDR1 is LGHNT and CDR2 is FRNRAP in the germline V gene. The V gene lost 1 base and the J gene lost 6 bases, with 8 bases spanning the gap. The CDR3 is 13 amino acids. CDR3 sequence (DNA): TGTGCTAGTGGTTTGGATATTGGCGATACGCAGTATTTT. Encoded protein: CASGLDIGDTQYF.

The chain recombines TRBV28 with TRBJ1-4; TRBD1 matches at 7 bases. Per the germline V gene, CDR1 is MDHEN and CDR2 is SYDVKM. This CDR3 is built from 16 residues. V dropped 6 bases and J dropped 7; count of bases not matched to a gene: 14. The CDR3 here is CASSSADRDLGEKLFF. The DNA of the CDR3 is TGTGCCAGCAGCTCCGCCGACAGGGATCTAGGTGAAAAACTGTTTTTT.

This clone was recorded once. This sequence joins TRBV6-2 or TRBV6-3 and TRBJ2-7; TRBD2 agrees at 11 bases. Trimming cost V 2 bases and J 4 bases; bases outside gene matches: 4. The germline V gene encodes CDR1 MNHEY and CDR2 SVGEGT. The CDR3 runs 15 residues. CDR3 region: CASSYELAGVYEQYF. The DNA of the CDR3 is TGTGCCAGCAGTTACGAACTAGCGGGAGTTTACGAGCAGTACTTC.

The chain has TRBV19 and TRBJ1-5, with 9 bases fitting TRBD1. Germline V lookup: CDR1 LNHDA, CDR2 SQIVND (reference sequence). After removal of 6 bases from V and 3 bases from J, the junction contained 3 bases not matched to a gene. This CDR3 comprises 14 residues. The CDR3 is CASRRTGDNQPQHF. CDR3 nucleotides: TGTGCCAGTAGGAGGACAGGGGACAATCAGCCCCAGCATTTT. The full variable domain, in which reference TRBV19 and TRBJ1-5 provide the parts outside the CDR3, is DGGITQSPKYLFRKEGQNVTLSCEQNLNHDAMYWYRQDPGQGLRLIYYSQIVNDFQKGDIAEGYSVSREKKESFPLTVTSAQKNPTAFYLCASRRTGDNQPQHFGDGTRLSIL.

The chain recombines TRBV6-5 with TRBJ1-5, with 10 bases aligning to TRBD1. Germline trimming cut 6 bases from V and 6 bases from J; bases unmatched to any gene: 5. Germline V gives CDR1 MNHEY, CDR2 SVGAGI. This CDR3 spans 14 amino acids. The CDR3 is CASRRQGAGQPQHF. The CDR3 DNA is TGTGCCAGCAGGCGACAGGGGGCGGGTCAGCCCCAGCATTTT.

In this sample, this clone turned up once. This rearrangement joins TRBV4-3 to TRBJ1-2; the match to TRBD1 covers 9 bases. This CDR3 contains 15 residues. Germline V gene data show CDR1 as LGHNA and CDR2 as YSLEER. With 4 bases clipped from V and 4 bases from J, the junction kept 7 bases outside the gene matches. CDR3 sequence reads: CASSRKGQGSYGYTF. For the CDR3, the DNA is TGCGCCAGCAGCCGCAAGGGACAGGGAAGCTATGGCTACACCTTC.

The chain links TRBV5-1 to TRBJ2-1, with 12 positions matching TRBD2. V trimming: 3 bases; J trimming: 5 bases; junction bases outside the gene matches: 3. CDR1 SGHRS and CDR2 YFSETQ come from the germline V gene. This CDR3 has 15 amino acids. In nucleotides, the CDR3 is TGCGCCAGCAGCTCAGGACTAGCGGGGAACAATGAGCAGTTCTTC. It translates to CASSSGLAGNNEQFF.

This rearrangement joins TRBV12-5 to TRBJ2-7; 7 positions agree with TRBD2. This CDR3 is 16 amino acids long. Losses at the gene ends were 3 bases for V and 4 bases for J; bases not matched to a gene: 12. Germline V gene sequence: CDR1 LGHNT, CDR2 FRNRAP. CDR3 coding DNA: TGTGCTAGTGGTTTCTCGAGCGGGGCGAGGGGATACGAGCAGTACTTC. Its translation: CASGFSSGARGYEQYF.